The clone carrying this TCR beta chain has at least ten counts. Its target is unknown. Unsorted PBMCs provided DNA that was sequenced on ten immunoSEQ deep assay plates. Under the authors' procedure: ImmunoSEQ output held junction-only sequences without quality scores, so filtering differed. Assay: immunoSEQ multiplex PCR; the TCRdb copy retains only in-frame clones and omits some. V and J calls and clone size are as listed in that table; D and trimming were resolved from the DNA. Altogether some 92,000 clones are present, approximately 51% being singletons, with the ten largest covering more than 13%. This sample stems from a study of shared clonotypes between healthy human individuals. About the study: Aged 18 to 49, the donors were a couple of women and a few men.

V lost 1 base, J lost 4 bases, and 16 bases lay in between. The CDR3 is 16 amino acids. Per the germline V gene, CDR1 is SGHTA and CDR2 is FQGTGA. General study findings and limits: Donors were few, which limited the genetic and exposure-history diversity represented.

The clonotype comes from a woman aged 40-49 years in good health. Some clones in this sample may be carry-over from other donors' samples. The chain couples TRBV7-3 to TRBJ1-1, with D tentatively TRBD1 (5 bases). The specimen sequenced was PBMCs. The CDR3 DNA is TGTGCCAGCAGCTTAATTGGGGGGGATAGGACCACTGAAGCTTTCTTT. Its protein product is CASSLIGGDRTTEAFF.